The 16 T cell receptor beta chains listed next were all sequenced from one sample in a study of T cell changes during pregnancy in multiple sclerosis (dated by TCRdb to between 2018 and 2021). Libraries were made using the immunoSEQ multiplex PCR assay. In its TCRdb copy, this immuneACCESS table keeps in-frame sequences only and misses some clones. Where compared with another copy, unresolved V genes explain less than half of these, and the others have no known cause. The sample table holds approximately 130,000 clones, of which about 95% were seen once. The biggest ten clones account for more than 0.4% of the sample. Sequences were derived from peripheral blood, sampled after pregnancy. Source of these receptors: a female donor with multiple sclerosis, enrolled in a pregnancy study.

The CDR3, as DNA: TGTGCCAGCAGCGCCCGGGACAGGGGCTCTCGAAACACTGAAGCTTTCTTT. It translates to CASSARDRGSRNTEAFF. V is TRBV5-6 and J is TRBJ1-1; TRBD1 aligns across 10 bases. The CDR3 length is 17 residues. V was clipped by 4 bases and J by 2 bases; unmatched bases: 11. The germline V gene has CDR1 SGHDT and CDR2 YYEEEE.

This rearrangement joins TRBV10-1 to TRBJ2-3; 9 nucleotides match TRBD2. This CDR3 contains 16 residues. The V gene's germline CDR1 is WNHNN and CDR2 SYGVQD (reference sequence). The junction had 4 bases not matched to a gene; V was cut back by 1 base and J by 2 bases. The CDR3 sequence: CASSELAGGPTDTQYF. The CDR3 DNA reads as TGCGCCAGCAGTGAGTTGGCGGGAGGGCCCACAGATACGCAGTATTTT.

V gene TRBV7-3 combines with J gene TRBJ2-7; D may be TRBD1 (6 bases). This CDR3 region has 15 residues. Germline V gene sequence: CDR1 SGHTA, CDR2 FQGTGA. The V end was cut by 2 bases, the J end by 6 bases, with 17 bases between. CDR3 loop: CASSLGGTAPSEQYF. The CDR3 DNA reads as TGTGCCAGCAGCTTAGGGGGCACAGCCCCCTCCGAGCAGTACTTC.

The rearrangement links TRBV29-1 to TRBJ1-2; D gene unclear. Germline values: CDR1 SQVTM, CDR2 ANQGSEA. Deletions cut 7 bases from V and 6 bases from J, with 18 bases between. The CDR3 contains 13 residues. As DNA, the CDR3 is TGCAGCGCTGCCGGGATAACCTTTAATGGCTACACCTTC. Protein: CSAAGITFNGYTF.

The J gene is TRBJ2-3, the V gene TRBV19, with 11 bases aligning to TRBD1. Germline loops: CDR1 LNHDA, CDR2 SQIVND (reference sequence). This CDR3 contains 17 residues. V was clipped by 5 bases and J by 3 bases; unmatched bases: 10. This chain's CDR3 is CASSPWPGQGGTDTQYF. CDR3 DNA: TGTGCCAGTAGTCCCTGGCCGGGACAGGGGGGTACAGATACGCAGTATTTT.

DNA for the CDR3: TGTGCCTGGAGTGTAGGAGAAGGGGGAGGCTACACCTTC. It is translated as CAWSVGEGGGYTF. The chain couples TRBV30 to TRBJ1-2; possible D gene TRBD1, 6 bases. CDR3 length equals 13 residues. Germline CDR1 is GTSNPN and CDR2 is SVGIG (reference sequence). Trimming stripped 0 bases from V and 8 bases from J, with 13 bases between.

This sequence joins TRBV4-1 and TRBJ1-1; 9 nucleotides line up with TRBD1. Germline lookup yields CDR1 MGHRA and CDR2 YSYEKL. The CDR3 sequence is 19 residues long. The junction had 12 bases not matched to a gene; V was cut back by 0 bases and J by 1 base. As DNA, the CDR3 is TGCGCCAGCAGCCAAGAAACAGGGGACAGGGTGGTCCCGAACACTGAAGCTTTCTTT. As protein: CASSQETGDRVVPNTEAFF.

The chain employs TRBV9 and TRBJ2-7, with 7 bases fitting TRBD2. This CDR3 has 16 residues. Germline assignment: CDR1 SGDLS and CDR2 YYNGEE. V was pared by 0 bases and J by 3 bases, with 9 bases of the junction left unmatched. The CDR3, as DNA: TGTGCCAGCAGCGTAGGGTTCAGCGGGGTGCTCTACGAGCAGTACTTC. Protein sequence: CASSVGFSGVLYEQYF.

The V gene is TRBV15, the J gene TRBJ1-1, with 7 bases matching TRBD1. V shed 2 bases, J shed 5 bases, and the junction held 2 bases outside the gene matches. Germline V gene sequence: CDR1 LNHNV, CDR2 YYDKDF (reference sequence). CDR3 size: 13 residues. The CDR3 nucleotides read TGTGCCACCAGCAGACAGGGGGGAACTGAAGCTTTCTTT. Protein: CATSRQGGTEAFF.

The chain carries TRBV19 and TRBJ2-7; D remains unclear. Germline CDR1 reads LNHDA; CDR2 reads SQIVND (reference sequence). Trimming pared 3 bases from V and 4 bases from J, leaving 16 bases between. The CDR3 length is 15 residues. The CDR3 is CASSIPGMSPYEQYF. The CDR3, as DNA: TGTGCCAGTAGTATCCCAGGCATGAGTCCTTACGAGCAGTACTTC.

This chain links TRBV19 with TRBJ2-7, with a tentative D call TRBD1 (6 bases). Trimming cost V 3 bases and J 1 base, with 10 bases left between them. Germline V gives CDR1 LNHDA, CDR2 SQIVND (reference sequence). CDR3 length equals 14 residues. The CDR3 DNA follows: TGTGCCAGTAGTATTAACAGGGCGTCCTACGAGCAGTACTTC. It translates to CASSINRASYEQYF.

This chain joins TRBV19 and TRBJ1-5; 9 bases align to TRBD1. The V segment lost 6 bases and the J segment 5 bases; nucleotides outside the gene matches: 11. Germline lookup yields CDR1 LNHDA and CDR2 SQIVND (reference sequence). The CDR3 contains 16 residues. This CDR3 reads CASSRRQGGRDQPQHF. The CDR3 nucleotides read TGTGCCAGTAGCCGACGACAGGGGGGCAGGGATCAGCCCCAGCATTTT.

The chain links TRBV5-1 to TRBJ1-1; maybe TRBD1 (5 bases). Looked up from germline, CDR1 is SGHRS and CDR2 is YFSETQ. CDR3 size: 15 residues. Between the trimmed V and J ends, which lost 0 bases and 0 bases, there was a span of 9 bases. CDR3 residues: CASSLVTGLNTEAFF. CDR3 bases: TGCGCCAGCAGCTTGGTAACAGGTTTGAACACTGAAGCTTTCTTT. Looking up the rest from reference TRBV5-1 and TRBJ1-1 gives the full variable domain: KAGVTQTPRYLIKTRGQQVTLSCSPISGHRSVSWYQQTPGQGLQFLFEYFSETQRNKGNFPGRFSGRQFSNSRSEMNVSTLELGDSALYLCASSLVTGLNTEAFFGQGTRLTVV.

The chain combines TRBV4-3 with TRBJ1-2, with unresolved D. The CDR3 has 14 amino acids. Germline V gives CDR1 LGHNA, CDR2 YSLEER. V lost 0 bases to trimming and J lost 8 bases, with 13 bases between them. This chain's CDR3 is CASSQERFHEGYTF. For the CDR3, the DNA is TGCGCCAGCAGCCAAGAACGGTTCCATGAGGGCTACACCTTC.

V usage is TRBV5-1 and J usage is TRBJ1-3, with a tentative D call TRBD1 (5 bases). The CDR3 length is 14 residues. Trimming cost V 3 bases and J 4 bases, with 11 bases left between them. CDR1 and CDR2 from the germline V gene are SGHRS and YFSETQ. DNA of the CDR3: TGCGCCAGCAGCTCGCAGGGTTCGGGAAACACCATATATTTT. Residues: CASSSQGSGNTIYF.

The rearrangement uses TRBV15 and TRBJ2-5; a possible D gene is TRBD2 (6 bases). CDR3 length: 13 amino acids. V was pared by 1 base and J by 5 bases, with 8 bases between. CDR1 LNHNV and CDR2 YYDKDF come from the germline V gene (reference sequence). The CDR3 coding sequence is TGTGCCACCAGCAGAGGCGGGGAGGAGACCCAGTACTTC. It encodes CATSRGGEETQYF. The complete variable domain, with remaining parts taken from reference TRBV15 and TRBJ2-5, reads DAMVIQNPRYQVTQFGKPVTLSCSQTLNHNVMYWYQQKSSQAPKLLFHYYDKDFNNEADTPDNFQSRRPNTSFCFLDIRSPGLGDTAMYLCATSRGGEETQYFGPGTRLLVL.